This passage covers 9 T cell receptor beta chains from one sample sequenced in a study of cytomegalovirus exposure and HLA in healthy donors. The PCR ran on 60 Vbeta and 13 Jbeta primers. The method was immunoSEQ multiplex PCR; TCRdb's version includes in-frame clones alone and lacks a portion of them. The table includes around 200,000 clones, around 80% detected once. Sequencing was performed on PBMCs. The receptors derive from a girl aged 2-10 years in good health and CMV-seropositive.

This rearrangement joins TRBV5-4 to TRBJ2-3, with D hard to call. V gave up 3 bases and J gave up 1 base, with 9 bases separating them. Germline V lookup: CDR1 SGHNT, CDR2 YYREEE (reference sequence). This CDR3 has 14 residues. The CDR3 sequence: CASSSREGTDTQYF. Written as DNA, the CDR3 is TGTGCCAGCAGCTCCCGAGAAGGCACAGATACGCAGTATTTT.

The V gene is TRBV14, the J gene TRBJ1-6; D not certain. From germline, CDR1 is SGHDN and CDR2 FVKESK. Trimming took 4 bases from V and 12 from J, leaving 16 bases between them. The CDR3 runs 14 residues. CDR3 protein: CASSPDAATRPLHF. In DNA form, the CDR3 reads TGTGCCAGCAGCCCCGACGCGGCAACCAGACCCCTCCACTTT.

Here the CDR3 DNA reads TGCGCCAGCAGCTTGGAGGGCCGGGGCAATGAGCAGTTCTTC. Protein sequence: CASSLEGRGNEQFF. This chain uses TRBV5-1 with TRBJ2-1, with D tentatively TRBD2 (5 bases). Trimming cost V 0 bases and J 6 bases, with 10 bases left between them. The CDR3 is made up of 14 amino acids. CDR1 and CDR2 (germline): SGHRS, YFSETQ.

V usage is TRBV4-2 and J usage is TRBJ2-7; 8 nucleotides line up with TRBD2. This CDR3 comprises 15 residues. V gave up 1 base and J gave up 0 bases; unmatched junction bases: 2. Germline loops: CDR1 LGHNA, CDR2 YNFKEQ. The CDR3 loop reads CASSQVSGVSYEQYF. CDR3 in DNA: TGTGCCAGCAGCCAAGTTAGCGGGGTCTCCTACGAGCAGTACTTC.

The chain recombines TRBV27 with TRBJ2-1; the match to TRBD2 covers 11 bases. This CDR3 has 17 residues. Germline trimming cut 1 base from V and 4 bases from J; bases unmatched to any gene: 6. Germline-derived CDR1 and CDR2 are MNHEY and SMNVEV (reference sequence). CDR3 residues: CASSLFLAGGGYNEQFF. The CDR3 bases are TGTGCCAGCAGTTTATTCCTAGCGGGAGGTGGTTACAATGAGCAGTTCTTC.

The chain joins TRBV7-9 to TRBJ2-3; TRBD2 aligns across 11 bases. There are 19 residues in the CDR3. In germline, CDR1 is SEHNR, CDR2 FQNEAQ (reference sequence). Trimming cost V 1 base and J 4 bases; bases outside gene matches: 13. The CDR3: CASSLVGSGRAYLPDTQYF. CDR3 bases: TGTGCCAGCAGCTTAGTGGGTAGCGGGAGGGCCTATCTTCCAGATACGCAGTATTTT.

This rearrangement joins TRBV5-6 to TRBJ2-3; no firm D call. The V gene's germline CDR1 is SGHDT and CDR2 YYEEEE. The V end was cut by 2 bases, the J end by 5 bases, with 18 bases between. This CDR3 has 16 amino acids. The CDR3 DNA sequence: TGTGCCAGCAGCTTCCGCGGAACGACGCTAGTAGATACGCAGTATTTT. Translating it yields CASSFRGTTLVDTQYF.

The rearrangement uses TRBV5-6 and TRBJ2-7; TRBD1 aligns across 10 bases. V trimming: 4 bases; J trimming: 4 bases; junction bases outside the gene matches: 14. The CDR3 contains 17 residues. Germline V gene sequence: CDR1 SGHDT, CDR2 YYEEEE. CDR3 sequence reads: CASSGRWDRGFGYEQYF. The CDR3 nucleotides read TGTGCCAGCAGCGGCCGCTGGGACAGGGGATTTGGGTACGAGCAGTACTTC.

The chain's CDR3 is CASRDSQGYNQPQHF. CDR3 coding DNA: TGTGCCAGCAGGGACTCACAGGGGTACAATCAGCCCCAGCATTTT. The chain couples TRBV2 to TRBJ1-5, with 7 bases matching TRBD1. J gave up 3 bases and V 6 bases, and 8 bases lay outside the gene matches. CDR1 SNHLY and CDR2 FYNNEI come from the germline V gene. The CDR3 totals 15 residues.